Given below is one T cell receptor (beta chain) in context. This entry belongs to a study of early T cells in non-severe SARS-CoV-2 infection. Trimming removed 4 bases from V and 6 bases from J, with 5 bases in between. The CDR3 covers 10 residues. Germline V CDR1 and CDR2: SQVTM, ANQGSEA. Unique molecular identifiers were added to individual cDNA molecules. TCRdb reprocessed the 5' RACE reads with MiXCR, giving one entry per CDR3 protein. This table has tens of thousands of distinct CDR3 sequences, 8% to 9% appearing once. The sequence was obtained from an adult who was a healthcare worker with PCR-confirmed SARS-CoV-2 infection or an uninfected control (not recorded which). The chain links TRBV29-1 to TRBJ2-3; D remains ambiguous. Material for sequencing was whole blood. CDR3 sequence (DNA): TGCAGCGTTGGGCCCGATACGCAGTATTTT. Encoded protein: CSVGPDTQYF.